The rows below give T cell receptor beta chains drawn from one sample of a study of spatial heterogeneity in lung cancer. TCRdb processed the 5' RACE reads anew with MiXCR; each CDR3 protein has one entry. The sample consists of several thousand distinct CDR3 sequences, more than 4% of them appearing once. Specimen: lung tumor tissue, collected at surgery. These receptors all come from a male donor with early-stage non-small cell lung cancer. CDR3s include the opening cysteine and the closing phenylalanine or tryptophan. Clone size, where shown, is once, few, many, or a class for clones that have expanded.

J gene	clone size	V gene	CDR3 protein
TRBJ1-6	medium-sized	TRBV7-8	CASSLFGPSSTGGNSPLHF
TRBJ2-5	many	TRBV7-9	CASSLGGVWGETQYF
TRBJ2-3	many	TRBV20-1	CSASLPSGHSTDTQYF
TRBJ2-1	.	TRBV2	CASRLIAEEQFF
TRBJ1-5	medium-sized	TRBV6-5	CASSYGRYQPQHF
TRBJ2-5	many	TRBV28	CASSLTGIQETQYF
TRBJ2-1	.	TRBV7-6	CASSTEGWGAYNEQFF
TRBJ2-4	many	TRBV5-4	CASSLGLAALKNIQYF
TRBJ2-1	medium-sized	TRBV11-2	CASSLDVGLPYNEQFF
TRBJ1-6	few	TRBV5-1	CASSLTGTENSPLHF
TRBJ2-5	many	TRBV5-1	CASSLEETQYF
TRBJ2-1	many	TRBV12-3/TRBV12-4	CASSLQTGQNEQFF
TRBJ2-5	many	TRBV28	CASKRQAGRETQYF
TRBJ2-5	many	TRBV5-4	CASSLSLAGEETQYF
TRBJ1-1	.	TRBV30	CASSWGYAEAFF
TRBJ2-7	many	TRBV10-2	CASRTSGSDEQYF
TRBJ1-3	many	TRBV30	CAWNGGSGNTIYF
TRBJ1-3	medium-sized	TRBV10-2	CASSDHRSAGNTIYF
TRBJ1-1	many	TRBV4-2	CASSQGLIGYTEAFF
TRBJ1-6	few	TRBV5-6	CASSWGQGAYSPLHF
TRBJ2-5	medium-sized	TRBV6-5	CASSYGETGGETQYF
TRBJ2-7	many	TRBV27	CASSSGSYEQYF
TRBJ1-1	many	TRBV7-2	CASSPGPVSEAFF
TRBJ1-3	many	TRBV2	CAFTPIYRNSGNTIYF
TRBJ2-7	.	TRBV7-6	CASSSGTGEGYEQYF
TRBJ2-1	many	TRBV5-1	CASSRGLRDYGYNEQFF
TRBJ1-5	medium-sized	TRBV6-6	CASSWSPTGEDQPQHF
TRBJ1-2	medium-sized	TRBV20-1	CSASSGNYGYTF
TRBJ2-7	many	TRBV28	CASSLLRDGPMATYF
TRBJ2-7	many	TRBV20-1	CSTAGTGGYEQYF
TRBJ2-2	many	TRBV10-3	CAIPGTSGELFF
TRBJ1-5	many	TRBV28	CASSFPQGNGQPQHF
TRBJ1-4	many	TRBV7-9	CASSSYRGREKQKLFF
TRBJ2-3	many	TRBV6-1	CASSVNTGDTQYF
TRBJ1-1	many	TRBV11-2	CASSLGQGASMNTEAFF
TRBJ1-3	many	TRBV11-3	CASSQNTFGGNTIYF
TRBJ2-3	many	TRBV5-1	CASSFLGGSTDTQYF
TRBJ2-1	few	TRBV11-2	CASSPRDEQFF
TRBJ1-3	many	TRBV7-2	CASSLDGATGNTIYF
TRBJ1-5	many	TRBV2	CASSTGGDQPQHF